The 17 T cell receptor beta chains given below trace back to one sample, sequenced in a study of blood T cells in healthy people across ages. Primers used in a second PCR of roughly 6 to 11 cycles were a sample-barcoded 5' primer and a J-beta primer mix. One entry per CDR3 protein, called by TCRdb with MiXCR from the 5' RACE reads. The sample lists 1 million or so distinct CDR3 sequences, approximately 25% occurring once. This same sample was also part of a study on T cells of mothers and their children.

The sample comprised blood. These receptors came from a girl aged 2 to 9 in good health.

This clonotype was seen only a few times. The genes are TRBV27 and TRBJ2-1, with D possibly TRBD2 on 6 matching bases. Trimming pared 5 bases from V and 7 bases from J, leaving 21 bases between. Germline lookup yields CDR1 MNHEY and CDR2 SMNVEV (reference sequence). There are 16 residues in the CDR3. The CDR3 is CASSPDVGGAWNEQFF. Here the CDR3 DNA reads TGTGCCAGCAGTCCCGACGTGGGGGGAGCGTGGAATGAGCAGTTCTTC.

The J gene is TRBJ2-5, the V gene TRBV20-1; D is possibly TRBD1 (5 bases). The J call may be mistaken, given a closer DNA end match to TRBJ2-7. Germline V gene lookup returns CDR1 DFQATT and CDR2 SNEGSKA (reference sequence). The CDR3 runs 13 residues. CDR3 nucleotides: TGCAGTGCTAGAGATGCCGACAGCTACGAGCAGTACTTC. This encodes CSARDADSYEQYF.

The chain combines TRBV20-1 with TRBJ2-7; a weak D match, TRBD2 (7 bases). V gave up 6 bases and J gave up 7 bases, with 19 bases separating them. This CDR3 has 13 amino acids. The germline CDR1 and CDR2 sequences are DFQATT and SNEGSKA (reference sequence). CDR3 sequence reads: CSAPSVRGGEQYF. The CDR3 region has the DNA TGCAGTGCCCCGTCGGTAAGGGGGGGTGAGCAGTACTTC.

This clonotype showed up just a few times. The chain joins TRBV6-1 to TRBJ2-5; D remains ambiguous. The CDR3 consists of 15 residues. Germline V CDR1 and CDR2: MNHNS, SASEGT. V was shortened by 3 bases and J by 4 bases, with 15 bases between the two germline ends. CDR3 DNA sequence: TGTGCCAGCAGTGAGAATGGCTCTAGTCGAGAGACCCAGTACTTC. Translated, it gives CASSENGSSRETQYF.

This clonotype was counted a few times. The CDR3 region has the DNA TGTGCCAGCAGCCAGTACGCGGCCACCTCCTACAATGAGCAGTTCTTC. Its protein is CASSQYAATSYNEQFF. The chain joins TRBV4-2 to TRBJ2-1; unclear D gene. Germline lookup yields CDR1 LGHNA and CDR2 YNFKEQ. CDR3 size: 16 residues. With 3 bases removed from V and 0 bases from J, the gap between germline ends came to 12 bases.

The chain recombines TRBV7-3 with TRBJ1-1; the D gene is possibly TRBD1 (5 bases). Looked up from germline, CDR1 is SGHTA and CDR2 is FQGTGA. The CDR3 spans 13 residues. Trimming shortened V by 4 bases and J by 10 bases, and 16 bases separated the two germline ends. The DNA of the CDR3 is TGTGCCAGCAGCTACCCCGGGGCTATCTCAGCTTTCTTT. Its protein product is CASSYPGAISAFF.

The V and J genes are TRBV3-1 and TRBJ2-4; D may be TRBD2 (6 bases). Germline lookup yields CDR1 LGHDT and CDR2 YNNKEL (reference sequence). The CDR3 length is 15 residues. V lost 0 bases and J 5 bases, leaving 11 bases between the germline ends. The CDR3 sequence: CASSQDFGGENIQYF. As DNA, the CDR3 is TGTGCCAGCAGCCAAGATTTTGGCGGGGAAAACATTCAGTACTTC. The whole variable domain, filled in from reference TRBV3-1 and TRBJ2-4, reads DTAVSQTPKYLVTQMGNDKSIKCEQNLGHDTMYWYKQDSKKFLKIMFSYNNKELIINETVPNRFSPKSPDKAHLNLHINSLELGDSAVYFCASSQDFGGENIQYFGAGTRLSVL.

The genes are TRBV5-1 and TRBJ2-2; 8 bases agree with TRBD2. Germline CDR1 and CDR2: SGHRS and YFSETQ. With V trimmed by 3 bases and J by 0 bases, 4 bases remained unmatched. The CDR3 loop spans 16 amino acids. The CDR3 reads CASSWTGLANTGELFF. CDR3 nucleotides: TGCGCCAGCAGCTGGACGGGACTAGCGAACACCGGGGAGCTGTTTTTT.

This clonotype came up a few times. The V call is TRBV28, the J call TRBJ2-5; 8 nucleotides line up with TRBD2. The J call could be wrong; TRBJ2-7 is a better fit for the DNA end. Germline CDR1 is MDHEN and CDR2 is SYDVKM. CDR3 length equals 15 residues. The CDR3 coding sequence is TGTGCCAGCAGTTGGCCACTAGCGGAGTCCTACGAGCAGTACTTC. This sequence encodes CASSWPLAESYEQYF.

The chain is built from TRBV29-1 and TRBJ2-5; TRBD2 matches at 10 bases. Germline CDR1 and CDR2: SQVTM and ANQGSEA. The CDR3 totals 13 residues. Germline trimming cut 5 bases from V and 3 bases from J; bases unmatched to any gene: 3. CDR3 loop: CSVLLAGKETQYF. Written as DNA, the CDR3 is TGCAGCGTTCTACTAGCGGGAAAAGAGACCCAGTACTTC.

The sample holds a few counts of this clonotype. The chain recombines TRBV4-2 with TRBJ2-5, with TRBD2 matching 13 bases. Germline V CDR1 and CDR2: LGHNA, YNFKEQ. The CDR3 has 17 amino acids. V trimming: 4 bases; J trimming: 0 bases; junction bases outside the gene matches: 5. In nucleotides, the CDR3 is TGTGCCAGCAGCCCCAGGACTAGCGGGAGTAACCAAGAGACCCAGTACTTC. Its protein product is CASSPRTSGSNQETQYF.

This clonotype was seen many times. CDR3 nucleotide sequence: TGTGCCAGCGGTAGAACGGGGGATGCTTTCTTT. It codes for CASGRTGDAFF. The genes are TRBV12-3 or TRBV12-4 and TRBJ1-1; TRBD1 is a possible D gene (5 bases). Trimming took 8 bases from V and 11 from J, leaving 15 bases between them. The CDR3 sequence is 11 residues long.

The table lists this clonotype with many counts. At one boundary the junction diverges from the germline segment, which might be a read error. The chain couples TRBV7-3 to TRBJ2-5; no clear D gene. Looked up from germline, CDR1 is SGHTA and CDR2 is FQGTGA. The CDR3 runs to 13 residues. In DNA, the CDR3 is TGCGCCAGCAGCTTGATCCCAGGAGAGACCCAGTACTTC. Residues: CASSLIPGETQYF.

This rearrangement joins TRBV30 to TRBJ2-4; the D call may be TRBD1 or TRBD2 (6 bases each). Germline V gives CDR1 GTSNPN, CDR2 SVGIG (reference sequence). This CDR3 is 15 amino acids long. Trimming removed 1 base from V and 5 bases from J, with 15 bases in between. This CDR3 reads CAWSAWGDIENIQYF. CDR3 nucleotide sequence: TGTGCCTGGAGTGCGTGGGGGGACATAGAAAACATTCAGTACTTC.

This rearrangement joins TRBV5-6 to TRBJ2-3; maybe TRBD2 (5 bases). In germline, CDR1 is SGHDT, CDR2 YYEEEE. The CDR3 is 14 amino acids. V shed 4 bases and J shed 10 bases, with 19 bases lying between them. The CDR3 protein is CASSQRKTIPSQYF. In DNA form, the CDR3 reads TGTGCCAGCAGCCAGCGGAAAACGATCCCCTCGCAGTATTTT.

This rearrangement joins TRBV5-1 to TRBJ2-3, with 8 bases that match TRBD1. The CDR3 covers 15 residues. The trim removed 2 bases at V and 0 bases at J, leaving 2 bases unmatched. Per germline, CDR1 SGHRS and CDR2 YFSETQ. CDR3 amino acids: CASSFRGRSTDTQYF. The CDR3 coding sequence is TGCGCCAGCAGCTTCAGGGGGCGAAGCACAGATACGCAGTATTTT. The whole variable domain, filled in from reference TRBV5-1 and TRBJ2-3, reads KAGVTQTPRYLIKTRGQQVTLSCSPISGHRSVSWYQQTPGQGLQFLFEYFSETQRNKGNFPGRFSGRQFSNSRSEMNVSTLELGDSALYLCASSFRGRSTDTQYFGPGTRLTVL.

This clonotype was observed a few times. The CDR3 DNA reads TGCGCCAGCAGCCATCGAACTACAGCCGGAGAGACCCAGTACTTC. As protein: CASSHRTTAGETQYF. The chain couples TRBV4-1 to TRBJ2-1, with no clear D. The J call may not be correct, given that the DNA end is closer to TRBJ2-5. There are 15 residues in the CDR3. Germline CDR1 and CDR2: MGHRA and YSYEKL.